The 32 T cell receptor beta chains below come from one sample, sequenced in a study of cytomegalovirus exposure and HLA in healthy donors. Assay: immunoSEQ multiplex PCR; the TCRdb copy retains only in-frame clones and omits some. The sample lists 150,000 to 200,000 clones, around 96% occurring once. Sequencing was performed on PBMCs. The receptors derive from a woman aged 18-35 years in good health and CMV-seronegative.

This clone was picked up one time. J is TRBJ2-5 and V is TRBV19; 10 bases agree with TRBD1. Germline CDR1 reads LNHDA; CDR2 reads SQIVND (reference sequence). With V trimmed by 6 bases and J by 3 bases, 13 bases remained unmatched. The CDR3 covers 17 residues. The CDR3 bases are TGTGCCAGTAGCCGGATATGGGGACAGGGGCGAAAAGAGACCCAGTACTTC. As protein: CASSRIWGQGRKETQYF.

The chain uses TRBV7-3 and TRBJ2-6, with unresolved D. Germline V gene sequence: CDR1 SGHTA, CDR2 FQGTGA. This CDR3 spans 14 amino acids. Deletions cut 3 bases from V and 0 bases from J, with 3 bases between. In DNA form, the CDR3 reads TGTGCCAGCAGCTTTAGCTCTGGGGCCAACGTCCTGACTTTC. Translation: CASSFSSGANVLTF.

The CDR3 nucleotides read TGCGCCAGCAGCTTGTCGGGACTAGCGGGGGGGCCGTCGAATGAGCAGTTCTTC. The encoded protein is CASSLSGLAGGPSNEQFF. The chain joins TRBV5-1 to TRBJ2-1; 16 bases match TRBD2. CDR3 length: 18 residues. Germline values: CDR1 SGHRS, CDR2 YFSETQ. V trimming: 1 base; J trimming: 7 bases; junction bases outside the gene matches: 8.

This chain joins TRBV29-1 and TRBJ1-4, with D possibly TRBD1 on 6 matching bases. The V end lost 4 bases, the J end lost 6 bases, and 9 bases lay between the germline ends. The CDR3 is 12 amino acids. CDR1 is SQVTM, CDR2 ANQGSEA, per germline. The CDR3 here is CSVAQGDEKLFF. In DNA, the CDR3 is TGCAGCGTTGCACAGGGTGATGAAAAACTGTTTTTT.

The chain combines TRBV7-9 with TRBJ1-1; the D is unclear. The V gene lost 0 bases and the J gene lost 3 bases, with 11 bases spanning the gap. This CDR3 has 15 amino acids. Germline CDR1 SEHNR, CDR2 FQNEAQ (reference sequence). The CDR3: CASSLAASSYTEAFF. CDR3 DNA sequence: TGTGCCAGCAGCTTAGCCGCTAGTAGTTACACTGAAGCTTTCTTT.

The chain has TRBV5-1 and TRBJ2-3, with TRBD2 matching 14 bases. The V and J ends lost 5 bases and 5 bases, in that order; junction bases with no gene match: 16. This CDR3 region has 19 residues. Looked up from germline, CDR1 is SGHRS and CDR2 is YFSETQ. CDR3 amino acids: CASRATSGGAVNSRDTQYF. The CDR3 DNA reads as TGCGCCAGCAGAGCGACTAGCGGGGGGGCCGTCAATTCTCGAGATACGCAGTATTTT.

The chain has TRBV7-2 and TRBJ1-2, with D maybe TRBD1 (6 bases). The germline V gene encodes CDR1 SGHTA and CDR2 FQGNSA. Trimming took 3 bases from V and 2 from J, leaving 13 bases between them. The CDR3 contains 15 residues. CDR3: CASSFLQGANYGYTF. CDR3 nucleotides: TGTGCCAGCAGCTTTCTACAGGGTGCCAACTATGGCTACACCTTC.

The CDR3 nucleotides read TGTGCCAGCAGCCAAAACCCGGGACAGGGAACCTACGAGCAGTACTTC. Protein: CASSQNPGQGTYEQYF. J is TRBJ2-7 and V is TRBV14; TRBD1 aligns across 9 bases. J lost 2 bases, V lost 2 bases, and 7 bases had no gene match. The CDR3 has 16 residues. CDR1 and CDR2 from the germline V gene are SGHDN and FVKESK.

This clone was detected once. The chain carries TRBV6-5 and TRBJ1-2; TRBD1 aligns across 12 bases. The CDR3 extends over 16 amino acids. CDR1 MNHEY and CDR2 SVGAGI come from the germline V gene. With V trimmed by 2 bases and J by 4 bases, 5 bases remained unmatched. The CDR3, as DNA: TGTGCCAGCAGTTACAGCGGGACAGGGGGCGGCTATGGCTACACCTTC. It yields the protein CASSYSGTGGGYGYTF.

The rearrangement links TRBV19 to TRBJ2-7, with 8 bases aligning to TRBD1. CDR1 is LNHDA, CDR2 SQIVND, per germline (reference sequence). V gave up 3 bases and J gave up 12 bases; unmatched junction bases: 10. The CDR3 runs to 13 residues. The chain's CDR3 is CASSIALDRVLYF. As DNA, the CDR3 is TGTGCCAGTAGTATCGCACTGGACAGGGTATTGTACTTC.

The J gene is TRBJ1-6, the V gene TRBV4-3; D is perhaps TRBD1 (5 bases). Germline-derived CDR1 and CDR2 are LGHNA and YSLEER. The CDR3 consists of 15 residues. The V and J ends lost 2 bases and 10 bases respectively, with 15 bases between them. CDR3 coding DNA: TGCGCCAGCAGCCAACGGGGGGGGAATGGCTCACCCCTCCACTTT. Translation: CASSQRGGNGSPLHF.

This rearrangement joins TRBV4-2 to TRBJ2-3, with 11 bases fitting TRBD2. Germline V lookup: CDR1 LGHNA, CDR2 YNFKEQ. This CDR3 has 16 amino acids. V dropped 2 bases and J dropped 1; count of bases not matched to a gene: 2. The CDR3: CASSQTTSGGTDTQYF. The DNA of the CDR3 is TGTGCCAGCAGCCAAACGACTAGCGGGGGCACAGATACGCAGTATTTT.

This sequence joins TRBV4-2 and TRBJ2-1; TRBD2 matches 11 bases. This CDR3 is 17 amino acids long. The germline V gene encodes CDR1 LGHNA and CDR2 YNFKEQ. The V and J ends lost 0 bases and 7 bases, in that order; junction bases with no gene match: 8. CDR3 DNA sequence: TGTGCCAGCAGCCAAGATGCTACTAGCGGGGGATTTAATGAGCAGTTCTTC. Translating it yields CASSQDATSGGFNEQFF.

This chain connects TRBV6-5 to TRBJ2-7; 13 bases agree with TRBD2. Germline V lookup: CDR1 MNHEY, CDR2 SVGAGI. V trimming: 5 bases; J trimming: 6 bases; junction bases outside the gene matches: 4. The CDR3 contains 14 residues. The CDR3 nucleotides are TGTGCCAGCAGTGGGGGACTAGCGGGAAGCGAGCAGTACTTC. Amino acid sequence: CASSGGLAGSEQYF.

The chain uses TRBV6-6 and TRBJ2-7; D perhaps matches TRBD1 (6 bases). Germline V CDR1 and CDR2: MNHNY, SVGAGI (reference sequence). V was cut by 5 bases and J by 4 bases, with 18 bases left in between. This CDR3 is 15 amino acids long. The DNA of the CDR3 is TGTGCCAGCAGTAAACAGGGTATTTTTGGTTACGAGCAGTACTTC. Encoded protein: CASSKQGIFGYEQYF.

The V and J genes are TRBV4-2 and TRBJ1-2; 9 bases agree with TRBD1. After removal of 1 base from V and 5 bases from J, the junction contained 20 bases not matched to a gene. Germline V gene data show CDR1 as LGHNA and CDR2 as YNFKEQ. CDR3 size: 20 residues. The CDR3 region is CASSQGRGGSGTGLGYGYTF. The CDR3 DNA reads as TGTGCCAGCAGCCAAGGAAGGGGGGGGTCCGGGACAGGGTTAGGTTATGGCTACACCTTC.

The chain has TRBV6-1 and TRBJ2-7, with 7 bases fitting TRBD2. Looked up from germline, CDR1 is MNHNS and CDR2 is SASEGT. V shed 6 bases, J shed 4 bases, and the junction held 6 bases outside the gene matches. The CDR3 covers 13 residues. CDR3 amino acids: CASSDLGGYEQYF. The CDR3 region has the DNA TGTGCCAGCAGCGACTTGGGGGGGTACGAGCAGTACTTC.

The CDR3 reads CASSQTSRIYTYQGKEQETQYF. CDR3 DNA: TGTGCCAGTAGCCAAACTAGTAGGATATATACCTACCAAGGGAAAGAACAAGAGACCCAGTACTTC. The chain is built from TRBV19 and TRBJ2-5; D perhaps matches TRBD2 (5 bases). Germline V gene lookup returns CDR1 LNHDA and CDR2 SQIVND (reference sequence). CDR3 length equals 22 residues. The germline V and J ends were trimmed by 6 bases and 2 bases, with 37 bases remaining between them.

The chain joins TRBV19 to TRBJ1-2; D unresolved. Trimming pared 2 bases from V and 5 bases from J, leaving 12 bases between. This CDR3 region has 14 residues. Per the germline V gene, CDR1 is LNHDA and CDR2 is SQIVND (reference sequence). CDR3 sequence (DNA): TGTGCCAGTAGTATAAACATGGTCAGTTATGGCTACACCTTC. It specifies CASSINMVSYGYTF.

V usage is TRBV19 and J usage is TRBJ1-2; D perhaps matches TRBD1 (6 bases). CDR1 LNHDA and CDR2 SQIVND come from the germline V gene (reference sequence). There are 13 residues in the CDR3. V gave up 7 bases and J gave up 4 bases, with 13 bases separating them. DNA of the CDR3: TGTGCCAGTAACGTAACAGGGCCCTATGGCTACACCTTC. It encodes CASNVTGPYGYTF. The full variable domain, its missing parts supplied by reference TRBV19 and TRBJ1-2, is DGGITQSPKYLFRKEGQNVTLSCEQNLNHDAMYWYRQDPGQGLRLIYYSQIVNDFQKGDIAEGYSVSREKKESFPLTVTSAQKNPTAFYLCASNVTGPYGYTFGSGTRLTVV.

This chain links TRBV2 with TRBJ1-3; D possibly corresponds to TRBD1 (6 bases). Germline-derived CDR1 and CDR2 are SNHLY and FYNNEI. This CDR3 is built from 15 residues. V lost 6 bases and J lost 2, with 14 bases in between. The chain's CDR3 is CASRRTDEAGNTIYF. CDR3 DNA: TGTGCCAGCAGGAGGACAGACGAGGCTGGAAACACCATATATTTT.

The V and J genes are TRBV9 and TRBJ1-6; D ambiguous. CDR1 and CDR2 from the germline V gene are SGDLS and YYNGEE. With 0 bases removed from V and 7 bases from J, the gap between germline ends came to 20 bases. This CDR3 has 18 amino acids. The CDR3 region has the DNA TGTGCCAGCAGCGTAGCTTCTTTTGAATGGGCACAGAATTCACCCCTCCACTTT. It codes for CASSVASFEWAQNSPLHF.

V usage is TRBV6-5 and J usage is TRBJ1-1, with D hard to call. Per the germline V gene, CDR1 is MNHEY and CDR2 is SVGAGI. The CDR3 runs 14 residues. Trimming shortened V by 6 bases and J by 3 bases, and 14 bases separated the two germline ends. The CDR3 loop is CASSPGGWDTEAFF. The CDR3 region has the DNA TGTGCCAGCAGCCCCGGAGGGTGGGACACTGAAGCTTTCTTT.

This chain links TRBV18 with TRBJ2-1, with 12 bases aligning to TRBD2. J lost 7 bases, V lost 2 bases, and 6 bases had no gene match. The CDR3 loop spans 16 amino acids. Germline assignment: CDR1 KGHSH and CDR2 LQKENI. CDR3 in DNA: TGTGCCAGCTCACCAGTAACTAGCGGGGGGTTGAATGAGCAGTTCTTC. Its protein product is CASSPVTSGGLNEQFF.

V gene TRBV7-8 combines with J gene TRBJ2-7, with 7 bases identical to TRBD2. Trimming removed 3 bases from V and 5 bases from J; junction bases left unmatched: 4. Germline V gene sequence: CDR1 SGHVS, CDR2 FQNEAQ. CDR3 length: 13 residues. This chain's CDR3 is CASSLGEGNEQYF. The CDR3 region has the DNA TGTGCCAGCAGCTTGGGGGAGGGAAACGAGCAGTACTTC.

This chain uses TRBV6-6 with TRBJ1-1, with a possible D match to TRBD1 (6 bases). Deletions cut 6 bases from V and 3 bases from J, with 11 bases between. This CDR3 is built from 13 residues. From germline, CDR1 is MNHNY and CDR2 SVGAGI (reference sequence). The CDR3 loop reads CASSNYRDTEAFF. The CDR3 region has the DNA TGTGCCAGCAGCAACTACAGGGACACTGAAGCTTTCTTT.

This chain connects TRBV7-3 to TRBJ2-1; TRBD2 aligns across 12 bases. With 7 bases clipped from V and 7 bases from J, the junction kept 5 bases outside the gene matches. The CDR3 covers 14 residues. The V gene's germline CDR1 is SGHTA and CDR2 FQGTGA. Written as DNA, the CDR3 is TGTGCCAGCAAGCTAGCGGGGGGGGAGAATGAGCAGTTCTTC. It codes for CASKLAGGENEQFF.

V gene TRBV7-8 combines with J gene TRBJ2-5; D not resolved. The V gene lost 4 bases and the J gene lost 4 bases, with 4 bases spanning the gap. CDR1 and CDR2 from the germline V gene are SGHVS and FQNEAQ. CDR3 length: 11 residues. CDR3: CASSSGETQYF. The DNA for the CDR3 is TGTGCCAGCAGCTCCGGAGAGACCCAGTACTTC.

Only one count was recorded for this clone. The chain couples TRBV4-1 to TRBJ1-5; 8 bases are a match to TRBD1. CDR3 length equals 17 residues. After removal of 0 bases from V and 3 bases from J, the junction contained 7 bases not matched to a gene. Germline CDR1 reads MGHRA; CDR2 reads YSYEKL. Here the CDR3 DNA reads TGCGCCAGCAGCCAAGAACCAACGACAGGGGTCAATCAGCCCCAGCATTTT. This encodes CASSQEPTTGVNQPQHF.

The V gene is TRBV5-6, the J gene TRBJ1-1; no definite D call. The CDR3 sequence is 13 residues long. Germline V gives CDR1 SGHDT, CDR2 YYEEEE. The V end was cut by 6 bases, the J end by 0 bases, with 9 bases between. The CDR3: CASTWEMNTEAFF. CDR3 bases: TGTGCCAGCACTTGGGAGATGAACACTGAAGCTTTCTTT.

V gene TRBV27 combines with J gene TRBJ2-3; TRBD1 agrees at 9 bases. J lost 0 bases, V lost 9 bases, and 13 bases had no gene match. The CDR3 extends over 17 amino acids. Germline V gene sequence: CDR1 MNHEY, CDR2 SMNVEV (reference sequence). The CDR3 nucleotides are TGTGCCAGTACGGTGCGGGGGACAGGGTTTAGCACAGATACGCAGTATTTT. This encodes CASTVRGTGFSTDTQYF.

The V call is TRBV5-1, the J call TRBJ2-3, with 7 positions matching TRBD2. Per the germline V gene, CDR1 is SGHRS and CDR2 is YFSETQ. Trimming at V came to 0 bases and at J to 1 base, leaving 8 bases not matched to a gene. The CDR3 extends over 17 amino acids. Here the CDR3 reads CASSLGVRLAGTDTQYF. The CDR3 nucleotides are TGCGCCAGCAGCTTGGGTGTTAGGCTAGCGGGCACAGATACGCAGTATTTT. Full variable domain (outside the CDR3, taken from reference TRBV5-1 and TRBJ2-3): KAGVTQTPRYLIKTRGQQVTLSCSPISGHRSVSWYQQTPGQGLQFLFEYFSETQRNKGNFPGRFSGRQFSNSRSEMNVSTLELGDSALYLCASSLGVRLAGTDTQYFGPGTRLTVL.